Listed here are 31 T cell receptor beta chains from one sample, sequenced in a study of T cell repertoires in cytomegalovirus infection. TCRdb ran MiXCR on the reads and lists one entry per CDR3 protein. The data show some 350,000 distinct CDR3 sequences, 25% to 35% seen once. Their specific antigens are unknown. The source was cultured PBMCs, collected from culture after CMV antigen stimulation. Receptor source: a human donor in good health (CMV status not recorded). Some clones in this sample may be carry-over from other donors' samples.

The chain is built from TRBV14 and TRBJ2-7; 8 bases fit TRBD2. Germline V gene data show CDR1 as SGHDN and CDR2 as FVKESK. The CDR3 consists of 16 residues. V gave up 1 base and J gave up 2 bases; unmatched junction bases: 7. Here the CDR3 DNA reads TGTGCCAGCAGCCAAGCGGGCGGGAGGAGGACCTACGAGCAGTACTTC. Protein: CASSQAGGRRTYEQYF. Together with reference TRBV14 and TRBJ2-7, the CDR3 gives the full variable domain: EAGVTQFPSHSVIEKGQTVTLRCDPISGHDNLYWYRRVMGKEIKFLLHFVKESKQDESGMPNNRFLAERTGGTYSTLKVQPAELEDSGVYFCASSQAGGRRTYEQYFGPGTRLTVT.

The CDR3 region is CASSLVSTGDYEQYF. In DNA form, the CDR3 reads TGCGCCAGCAGTTTGGTAAGCACAGGGGACTACGAGCAGTACTTC. The chain employs TRBV4-1 and TRBJ2-7; 7 nucleotides line up with TRBD1. CDR1 MGHRA and CDR2 YSYEKL come from the germline V gene. Losses at the gene ends were 6 bases for V and 3 bases for J; bases not matched to a gene: 11. The CDR3 consists of 15 residues.

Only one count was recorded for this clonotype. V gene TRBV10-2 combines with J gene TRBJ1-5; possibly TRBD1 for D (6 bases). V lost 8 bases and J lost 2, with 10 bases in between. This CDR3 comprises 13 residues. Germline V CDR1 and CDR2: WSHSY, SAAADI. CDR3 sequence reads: CASQDRRNQPQHF. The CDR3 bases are TGCGCCAGCCAAGACAGGCGCAATCAGCCCCAGCATTTT.

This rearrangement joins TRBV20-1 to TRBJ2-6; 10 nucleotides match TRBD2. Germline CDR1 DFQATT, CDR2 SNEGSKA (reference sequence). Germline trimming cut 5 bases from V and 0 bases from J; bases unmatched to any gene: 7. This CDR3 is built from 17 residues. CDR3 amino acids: CSAVLSGGLSGANVLTF. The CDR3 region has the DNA TGCAGTGCTGTCCTTAGCGGGGGGCTCTCTGGGGCCAACGTCCTGACTTTC.

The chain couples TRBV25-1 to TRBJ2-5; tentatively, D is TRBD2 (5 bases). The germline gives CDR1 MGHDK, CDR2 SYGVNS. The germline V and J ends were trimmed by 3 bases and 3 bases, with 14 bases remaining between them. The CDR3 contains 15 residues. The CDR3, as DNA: TGTGCCAGCAGTGATCCGGGAAAATTAAAAGAGACCCAGTACTTC. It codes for CASSDPGKLKETQYF. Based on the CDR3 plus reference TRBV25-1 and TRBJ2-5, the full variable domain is EADIYQTPRYLVIGTGKKITLECSQTMGHDKMYWYQQDPGMELHLIHYSYGVNSTEKGDLSSESTVSRIRTEHFPLTLESARPSHTSQYLCASSDPGKLKETQYFGPGTRLLVL.

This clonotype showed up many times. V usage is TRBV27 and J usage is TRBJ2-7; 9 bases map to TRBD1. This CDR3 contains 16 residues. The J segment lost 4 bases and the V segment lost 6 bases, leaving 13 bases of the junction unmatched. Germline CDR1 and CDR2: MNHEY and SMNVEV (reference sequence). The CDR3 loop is CASRRHRDRADYEQYF. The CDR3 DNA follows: TGTGCCAGCAGACGCCACCGGGACAGGGCCGATTACGAGCAGTACTTC.

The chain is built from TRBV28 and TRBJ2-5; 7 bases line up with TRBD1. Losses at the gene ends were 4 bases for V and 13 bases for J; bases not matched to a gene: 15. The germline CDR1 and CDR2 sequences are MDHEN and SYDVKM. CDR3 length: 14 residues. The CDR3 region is CASSSDRAFGFRYF. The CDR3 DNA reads TGTGCCAGCAGTTCCGACAGGGCGTTCGGTTTTAGGTACTTC. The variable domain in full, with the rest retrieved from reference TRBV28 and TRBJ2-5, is DVKVTQSSRYLVKRTGEKVFLECVQDMDHENMFWYRQDPGLGLRLIYFSYDVKMKEKGDIPEGYSVSREKKERFSLILESASTNQTSMYLCASSSDRAFGFRYFGPGTRLLVL.

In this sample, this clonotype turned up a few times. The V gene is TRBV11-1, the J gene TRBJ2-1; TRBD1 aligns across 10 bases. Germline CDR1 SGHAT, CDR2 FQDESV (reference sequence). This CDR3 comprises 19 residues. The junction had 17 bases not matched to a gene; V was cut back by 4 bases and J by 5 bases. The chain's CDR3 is CASSSGRLRGQGSNNEQFF. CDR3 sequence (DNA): TGTGCCAGCAGCTCTGGGCGCCTGAGGGGACAGGGGTCCAACAATGAGCAGTTCTTC.

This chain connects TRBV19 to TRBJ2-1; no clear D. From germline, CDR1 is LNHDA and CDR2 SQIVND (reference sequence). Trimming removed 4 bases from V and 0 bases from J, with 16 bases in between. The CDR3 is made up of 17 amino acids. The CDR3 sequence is CASSRPVGLGSYNEQFF. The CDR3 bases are TGTGCCAGTAGTAGGCCAGTCGGTCTCGGCTCCTACAATGAGCAGTTCTTC. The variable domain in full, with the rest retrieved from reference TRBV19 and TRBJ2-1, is DGGITQSPKYLFRKEGQNVTLSCEQNLNHDAMYWYRQDPGQGLRLIYYSQIVNDFQKGDIAEGYSVSREKKESFPLTVTSAQKNPTAFYLCASSRPVGLGSYNEQFFGPGTRLTVL.

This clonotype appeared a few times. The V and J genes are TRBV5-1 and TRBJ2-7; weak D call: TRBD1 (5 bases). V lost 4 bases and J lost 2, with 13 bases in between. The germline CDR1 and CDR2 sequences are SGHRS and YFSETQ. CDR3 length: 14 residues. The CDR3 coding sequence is TGCGCCAGCAGCCCTCAGGGTCCCCCCTACGAGCAGTACTTC. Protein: CASSPQGPPYEQYF.

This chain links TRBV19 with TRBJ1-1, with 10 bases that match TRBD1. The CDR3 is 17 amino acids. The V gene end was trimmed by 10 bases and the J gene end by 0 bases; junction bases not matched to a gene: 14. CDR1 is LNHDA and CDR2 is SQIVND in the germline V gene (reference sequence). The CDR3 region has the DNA TGTGCCACCCTCGCGACAGGGGGCTTGGGGGTGAACACTGAAGCTTTCTTT. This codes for CATLATGGLGVNTEAFF.

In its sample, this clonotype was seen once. The DNA for the CDR3 is TGCAGTGCTAGAGCGGGTCGGAATGAAAAACTGTTTTTT. This translates into CSARAGRNEKLFF. The chain uses TRBV20-1 and TRBJ1-4; no clear D. Trimming took off 1 base at V and 5 bases at J, with 8 bases between the two ends. This CDR3 comprises 13 residues. The germline CDR1 and CDR2 sequences are DFQATT and SNEGSKA (reference sequence).

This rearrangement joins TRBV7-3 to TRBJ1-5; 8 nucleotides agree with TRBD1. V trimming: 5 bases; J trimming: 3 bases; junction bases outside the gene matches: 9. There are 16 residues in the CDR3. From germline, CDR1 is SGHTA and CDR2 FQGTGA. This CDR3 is CASSPTSGGFNQPQHF. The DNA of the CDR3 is TGTGCCAGCAGCCCCACCTCAGGGGGCTTCAATCAGCCCCAGCATTTT. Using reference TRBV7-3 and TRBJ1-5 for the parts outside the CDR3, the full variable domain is GAGVSQTPSNKVTEKGKYVELRCDPISGHTALYWYRQSLGQGPEFLIYFQGTGAADDSGLPNDRFFAVRPEGSVSTLKIQRTERGDSAVYLCASSPTSGGFNQPQHFGDGTRLSIL.

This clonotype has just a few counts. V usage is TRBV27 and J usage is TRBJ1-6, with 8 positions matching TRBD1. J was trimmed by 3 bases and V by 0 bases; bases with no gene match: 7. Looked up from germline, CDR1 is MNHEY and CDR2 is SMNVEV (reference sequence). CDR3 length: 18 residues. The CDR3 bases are TGTGCCAGCAGTTTATCGGAGACAGGGGATTTCTATAATTCACCCCTCCACTTT. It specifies CASSLSETGDFYNSPLHF.

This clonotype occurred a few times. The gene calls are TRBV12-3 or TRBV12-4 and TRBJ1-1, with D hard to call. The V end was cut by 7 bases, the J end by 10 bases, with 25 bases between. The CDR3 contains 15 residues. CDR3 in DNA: TGTGCCAGCACCCCCCCCCTAGGACTGGCGCTGGGAGCTTTCTTT. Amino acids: CASTPPLGLALGAFF.

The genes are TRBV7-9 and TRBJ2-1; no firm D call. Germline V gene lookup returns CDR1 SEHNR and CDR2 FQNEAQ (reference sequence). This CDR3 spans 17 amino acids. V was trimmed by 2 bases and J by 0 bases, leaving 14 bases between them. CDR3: CASSLRPTTGSYNEQFF. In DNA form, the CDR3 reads TGTGCCAGCAGCTTACGCCCCACTACCGGCTCCTACAATGAGCAGTTCTTC.

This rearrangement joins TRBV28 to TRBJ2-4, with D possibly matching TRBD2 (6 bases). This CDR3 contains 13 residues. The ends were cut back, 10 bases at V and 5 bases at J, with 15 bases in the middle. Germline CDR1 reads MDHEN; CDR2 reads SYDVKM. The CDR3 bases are TGTGCCATCACTCGTTCGGGGGAAAACATTCAGTACTTC. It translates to CAITRSGENIQYF.

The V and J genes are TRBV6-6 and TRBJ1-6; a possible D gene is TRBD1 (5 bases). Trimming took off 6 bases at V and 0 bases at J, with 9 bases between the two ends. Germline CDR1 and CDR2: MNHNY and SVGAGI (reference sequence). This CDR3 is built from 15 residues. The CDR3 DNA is TGTGCCAGCAGGAGGGACGGCTCCTATAATTCACCCCTCCACTTT. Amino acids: CASRRDGSYNSPLHF.

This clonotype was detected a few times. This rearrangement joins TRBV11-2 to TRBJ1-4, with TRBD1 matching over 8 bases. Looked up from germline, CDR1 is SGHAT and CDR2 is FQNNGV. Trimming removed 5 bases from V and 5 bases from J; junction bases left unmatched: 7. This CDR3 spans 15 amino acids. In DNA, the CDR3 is TGTGCCAGCAGCGGAATAGGACAGGGCAATGAAAAACTGTTTTTT. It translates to CASSGIGQGNEKLFF.

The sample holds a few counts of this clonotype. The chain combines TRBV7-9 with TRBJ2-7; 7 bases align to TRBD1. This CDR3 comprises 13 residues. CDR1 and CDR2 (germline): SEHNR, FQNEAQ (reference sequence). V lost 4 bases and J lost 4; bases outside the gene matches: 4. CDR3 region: CASSSSTGYEQYF. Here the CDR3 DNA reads TGTGCCAGCAGCTCTTCGACAGGGTACGAGCAGTACTTC.

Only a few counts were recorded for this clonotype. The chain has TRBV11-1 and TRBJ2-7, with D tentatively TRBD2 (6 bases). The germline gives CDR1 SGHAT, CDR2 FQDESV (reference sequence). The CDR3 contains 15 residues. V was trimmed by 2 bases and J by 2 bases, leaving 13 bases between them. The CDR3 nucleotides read TGTGCCAGCAGCTTATCAGTAGCGGTCGCCTACGAGCAGTACTTC. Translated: CASSLSVAVAYEQYF.

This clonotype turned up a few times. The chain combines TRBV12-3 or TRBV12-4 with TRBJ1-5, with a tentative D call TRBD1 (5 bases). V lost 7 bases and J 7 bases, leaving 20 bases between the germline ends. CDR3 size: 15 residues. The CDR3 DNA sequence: TGTGCCAGCAAACACTCAGGCAGGGAACTACAGCCCCAGCATTTT. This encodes CASKHSGRELQPQHF.

CDR3 sequence (DNA): TGTGCCAGCAGCTTGGCCAGTGGGTACGAGCAGTACTTC. Residues: CASSLASGYEQYF. The chain uses TRBV5-4 and TRBJ2-7; no definite D call. The germline gives CDR1 SGHNT, CDR2 YYREEE (reference sequence). Trimming stripped 0 bases from V and 4 bases from J, with 8 bases between. This CDR3 region has 13 residues.

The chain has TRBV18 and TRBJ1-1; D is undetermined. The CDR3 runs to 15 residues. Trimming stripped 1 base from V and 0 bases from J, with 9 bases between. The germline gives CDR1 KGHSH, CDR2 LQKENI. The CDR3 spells CASSPQDIMNTEAFF. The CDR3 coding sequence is TGTGCCAGCTCACCACAAGACATTATGAACACTGAAGCTTTCTTT.

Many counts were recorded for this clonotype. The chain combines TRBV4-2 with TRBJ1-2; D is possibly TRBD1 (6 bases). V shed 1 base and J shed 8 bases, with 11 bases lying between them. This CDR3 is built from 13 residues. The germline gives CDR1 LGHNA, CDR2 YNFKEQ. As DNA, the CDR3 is TGTGCCAGCAGCCAAGCCGGGACACCCGGCTACACCTTC. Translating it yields CASSQAGTPGYTF.

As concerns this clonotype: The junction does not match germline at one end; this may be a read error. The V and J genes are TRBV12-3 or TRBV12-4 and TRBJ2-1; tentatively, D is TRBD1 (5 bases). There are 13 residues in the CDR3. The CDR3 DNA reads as TGTGCCAGCAACGCCCTCGACAGAAATGAGCAGGTCTTC. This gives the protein CASNALDRNEQVF.

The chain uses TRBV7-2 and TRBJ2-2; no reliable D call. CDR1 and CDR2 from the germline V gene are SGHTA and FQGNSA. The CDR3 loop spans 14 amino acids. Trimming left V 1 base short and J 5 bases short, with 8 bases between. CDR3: CASSLVSRTGELFF. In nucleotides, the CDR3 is TGTGCCAGCAGCTTAGTCAGTAGAACCGGGGAGCTGTTTTTT. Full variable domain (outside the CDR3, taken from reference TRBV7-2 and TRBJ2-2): GAGVSQSPSNKVTEKGKDVELRCDPISGHTALYWYRQSLGQGLEFLIYFQGNSAPDKSGLPSDRFSAERTGGSVSTLTIQRTQQEDSAVYLCASSLVSRTGELFFGEGSRLTVL.

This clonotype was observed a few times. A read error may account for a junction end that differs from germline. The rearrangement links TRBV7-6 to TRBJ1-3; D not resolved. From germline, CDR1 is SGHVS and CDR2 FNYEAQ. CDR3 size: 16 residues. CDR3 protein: CASSLAPGQPGNTIYF. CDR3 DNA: TGTGCCAGTAGCTTAGCCCCAGGCCAGCCTGGAAACACCATATATTTT.

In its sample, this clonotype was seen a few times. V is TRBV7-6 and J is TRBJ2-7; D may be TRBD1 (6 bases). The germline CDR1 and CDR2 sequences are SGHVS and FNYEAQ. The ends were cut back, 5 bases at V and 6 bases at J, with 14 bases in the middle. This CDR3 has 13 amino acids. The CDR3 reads CASSIKQGSEQYF. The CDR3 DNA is TGTGCCAGCAGCATAAAACAGGGAAGCGAGCAGTACTTC.

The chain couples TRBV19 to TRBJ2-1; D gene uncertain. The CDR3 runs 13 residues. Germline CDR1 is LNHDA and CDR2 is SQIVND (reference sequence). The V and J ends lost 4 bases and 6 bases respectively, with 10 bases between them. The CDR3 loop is CASSTDKLNEQFF. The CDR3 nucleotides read TGTGCCAGTAGTACCGACAAGCTCAATGAGCAGTTCTTC.

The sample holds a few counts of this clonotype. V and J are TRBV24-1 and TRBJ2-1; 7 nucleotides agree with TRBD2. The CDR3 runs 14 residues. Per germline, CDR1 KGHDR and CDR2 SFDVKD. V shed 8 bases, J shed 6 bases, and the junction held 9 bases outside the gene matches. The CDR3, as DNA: TGTGCCACCACGCCTAGCGGAGGGAGCAATGAGCAGTTCTTC. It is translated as CATTPSGGSNEQFF.